This TCR beta chain is drawn from a study of blood T cell repertoires in COVID-19. The V gene end was trimmed by 6 bases and the J gene end by 5 bases; junction bases not matched to a gene: 9. Germline V gene sequence: CDR1 SQVTM, CDR2 ANQGSEA. The CDR3 is 13 amino acids. The protocol was immunoSEQ multiplex PCR, while the TCRdb copy is restricted to in-frame clones and leaves out a portion. The table has more than 100,000 clones, roughly four fifths seen once. This TCR derives from a woman between 45 and 65 years old with acute or convalescent COVID-19. The sample comprised peripheral blood. This chain joins TRBV29-1 and TRBJ2-7; TRBD1 aligns across 8 bases. CDR3 coding DNA: TGCAGCGTCGGACAGGGTGGTGGTGACGAGCAGTACTTC. This gives the protein CSVGQGGGDEQYF.